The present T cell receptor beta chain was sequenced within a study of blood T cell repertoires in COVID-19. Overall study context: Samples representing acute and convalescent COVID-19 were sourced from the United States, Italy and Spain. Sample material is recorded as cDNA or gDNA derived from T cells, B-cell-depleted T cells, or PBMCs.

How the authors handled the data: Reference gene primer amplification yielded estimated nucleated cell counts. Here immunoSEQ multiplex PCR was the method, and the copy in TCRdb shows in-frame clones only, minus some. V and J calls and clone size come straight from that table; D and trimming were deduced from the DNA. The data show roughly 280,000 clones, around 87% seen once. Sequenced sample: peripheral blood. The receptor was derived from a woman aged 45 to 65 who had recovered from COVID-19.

The CDR3 bases are TGCGCCAGCAGCCAAGATGGGGCGCAGGGAAAAAACTATGGCTACACCTTC. Its protein is CASSQDGAQGKNYGYTF. The chain has TRBV4-1 and TRBJ1-2; D possibly corresponds to TRBD1 (5 bases). Trimming cost V 0 bases and J 2 bases, with 16 bases left between them. This CDR3 spans 17 amino acids. Germline assignment: CDR1 MGHRA and CDR2 YSYEKL.